The sequence of this TCR beta chain was determined in a study of T cells in Graves' hyperthyroidism and ophthalmopathy. Study-wide background: Peripheral blood was obtained at initial diagnosis, preceding any treatment.

RNA transcripts served as the template for amplifying TCR beta CDR3 regions. The HTBI primer set drove a first-round RT-PCR of the TCR CDR3. TCRdb recomputed calls from the multiplex PCR reads with MiXCR, one row per CDR3 protein. The table includes around 520,000 distinct CDR3 sequences, 14% detected once. Concerning this clonotype: Its antigen is as yet unknown.

When ophthalmopathy did not progress within 18 months, Graves' hyperthyroidism was considered stable. Patients with uncontrolled infections, other autoimmune diseases, pregnancy or lactation were excluded. Study-level findings and limits: Blood also carried most thyroid clonotypes expanded above 0.001.

Sequences were obtained from blood. This TCR came from a woman under 30 with Graves' hyperthyroidism.

CDR3 amino acids: CSVGDRGGTEAFF. CDR3 sequence (DNA): TGCAGCGTTGGGGACAGGGGAGGGACTGAAGCTTTCTTT. The chain recombines TRBV29-1 with TRBJ1-1; 10 bases are a match to TRBD1. Trimming took 4 bases from V and 5 from J; bases not matched to a gene: 4. From germline, CDR1 is SQVTM and CDR2 ANQGSEA. This CDR3 has 13 residues.